This TCR beta chain was obtained from a study of neurological immune-mediated disorders. The time point denotes: longitudinal time-point 2. At least ten counts were recorded for this clonotype. The antigen is not known. Broader study findings: CDR3 amino acid sequences of expanded clones were not shared across subjects, a result suggesting private repertoires in all groups.

Each sequencing run yielded over 160 million TCR-beta sequences from 15-18 subjects. TCRdb reprocessed the 5' RACE reads via MiXCR and lists one record per CDR3 protein. This table holds about 90,000 distinct CDR3 sequences, 13% found once. This CDR3 has 13 residues. After removal of 4 bases from V and 4 bases from J, the junction contained 2 bases not matched to a gene. CDR1 and CDR2 (germline): KGHSH, LQKENI. The sequence derives from a female donor with HTLV-1-associated myelopathy (HAM/TSP). The rearrangement joins TRBV18 to TRBJ1-1; 8 bases map to TRBD1. The sample consisted of PBMCs. This chain's CDR3 is CASSQDRGTEAFF. The DNA of the CDR3 is TGTGCCAGCTCACAAGACAGGGGCACTGAAGCTTTCTTT.